The 23 T cell receptor beta chains listed next were all sequenced from one sample in a study of CXCR3-negative and CXCR3-positive naive CD8 T cells. UMI-labeled 5' RACE TRB cDNA libraries were prepared from the cells. TCRdb reanalyzed the 5' RACE reads and collapses them to one entry per CDR3 protein, without DNA. Here the sample table reports about 130,000 distinct CDR3 sequences. The sequenced material came from naive CXCR3- CD8+ T cells from blood. Sample subset: CD45RO-CCR7+CD27+CD95- naive CD8+ T cells lacking CXCR3 (TNR3-). These receptors were taken from a human donor in good health. Some clones in this sample may be carry-over from other donors' samples.

The rearrangement joins TRBV10-1 to TRBJ2-6; absent DNA, TCRdb's TRBD1 call cannot be checked. The CDR3 is 15 amino acids. Germline-derived CDR1 and CDR2 are WNHNN and SYGVQD (reference sequence). The CDR3 sequence: CASIAGVSGANVLTF.

V usage is TRBV28 and J usage is TRBJ2-5; the D call from TCRdb, TRBD2, cannot be confirmed without DNA. The CDR3 consists of 17 residues. Germline lookup yields CDR1 MDHEN and CDR2 SYDVKM. CDR3 amino acids: CASSLYPESGGQETQYF. Combining the CDR3 with reference TRBV28 and TRBJ2-5 gives the whole variable domain DVKVTQSSRYLVKRTGEKVFLECVQDMDHENMFWYRQDPGLGLRLIYFSYDVKMKEKGDIPEGYSVSREKKERFSLILESASTNQTSMYLCASSLYPESGGQETQYFGPGTRLLVL.

The chain uses TRBV7-2 and TRBJ2-3; TCRdb designates TRBD1, a call that cannot be tested without DNA. CDR1 is SGHTA and CDR2 is FQGNSA in the germline V gene. The length of the CDR3 is 16 residues. The CDR3 protein is CASSPRDRSSSDTQYF.

This sequence joins TRBV2 and TRBJ2-7. Per the germline V gene, CDR1 is SNHLY and CDR2 is FYNNEI. The CDR3 covers 14 residues. CDR3 sequence reads: CASTPEESSYEQYF. The whole variable domain, filled in from reference TRBV2 and TRBJ2-7, reads EPEVTQTPSHQVTQMGQEVILRCVPISNHLYFYWYRQILGQKVEFLVSFYNNEISEKSEIFDDQFSVERPDGSNFTLKIRSTKLEDSAMYFCASTPEESSYEQYFGPGTRLTVT.

The chain has TRBV28 and TRBJ2-1; absent DNA, TCRdb's TRBD1 call cannot be checked. This CDR3 is built from 15 residues. Germline V gives CDR1 MDHEN, CDR2 SYDVKM. The CDR3: CASRWTGSSYNEQFF.

The chain uses TRBV4-1 and TRBJ2-1; as DNA is missing, the TRBD2 call by TCRdb cannot be tested. Germline CDR1 reads MGHRA; CDR2 reads YSYEKL. CDR3 length: 16 residues. The CDR3 loop is CASSHPPGLAFNEQFF.

The J gene is TRBJ1-1, the V gene TRBV7-9; the TCRdb call, TRBD1, lacks DNA for checking. The CDR3 is 14 residues long. Germline CDR1 reads SEHNR; CDR2 reads FQNEAQ (reference sequence). The chain's CDR3 is CASSPSDGTREAFF.

The chain employs TRBV20-1 and TRBJ2-3. In germline, CDR1 is DFQATT, CDR2 SNEGSKA (reference sequence). The CDR3 contains 16 residues. This chain's CDR3 is CSATKILAESTDTQYF.

The chain links TRBV7-3 to TRBJ2-1. Germline V gene sequence: CDR1 SGHTA, CDR2 FQGTGA. The CDR3 loop spans 12 amino acids. This chain's CDR3 is CASSLSVNEQFF.

The rearrangement uses TRBV6-2 or TRBV6-3 and TRBJ2-7; TCRdb calls TRBD1, which cannot be checked without DNA. Per the germline V gene, CDR1 is MNHEY and CDR2 is SVGEGT. The CDR3 length is 13 residues. Here the CDR3 reads CASSTGQHYEQYF.

V is TRBV3-1 and J is TRBJ2-7; the D call of TRBD2 rests on TCRdb alone, since no DNA is present to check it. CDR3 length: 17 residues. Germline V gives CDR1 LGHDT, CDR2 YNNKEL (reference sequence). This chain's CDR3 is CASSQDRGRTSGNEQYF.

Here the CDR3 reads CASSVESGSSYNEQFF. The J gene is TRBJ2-1, the V gene TRBV9. Germline CDR1 SGDLS, CDR2 YYNGEE. The CDR3 length is 16 residues. Together with reference TRBV9 and TRBJ2-1, the CDR3 gives the full variable domain: DSGVTQTPKHLITATGQRVTLRCSPRSGDLSVYWYQQSLDQGLQFLIQYYNGEERAKGNILERFSAQQFPDLHSELNLSSLELGDSALYFCASSVESGSSYNEQFFGPGTRLTVL.

The chain couples TRBV7-9 to TRBJ2-1. The germline V gene encodes CDR1 SEHNR and CDR2 FQNEAQ (reference sequence). The CDR3 is made up of 12 amino acids. CDR3 sequence: CARSLAAGLQFF.

This chain connects TRBV6-2 or TRBV6-3 to TRBJ2-3; with no DNA, the TCRdb D assignment of TRBD2 cannot be verified. This CDR3 is built from 16 residues. Germline V lookup: CDR1 MNHEY, CDR2 SVGEGT. The CDR3 sequence is CASSYLTAGGTDTQYF.

The chain uses TRBV7-9 and TRBJ2-1; TCRdb lists TRBD2, though no DNA is available to test this call. CDR1 is SEHNR and CDR2 is FQNEAQ in the germline V gene (reference sequence). CDR3 length: 12 residues. The CDR3 loop reads CATRRRVDEQFF.

This sequence joins TRBV29-1 and TRBJ2-6; the D call from TCRdb, TRBD1, cannot be confirmed without DNA. This CDR3 has 11 residues. Germline lookup yields CDR1 SQVTM and CDR2 ANQGSEA. This chain's CDR3 is CSAHARGVLTF. The variable domain in full, with the rest retrieved from reference TRBV29-1 and TRBJ2-6, is SAVISQKPSRDICQRGTSLTIQCQVDSQVTMMFWYRQQPGQSLTLIATANQGSEATYESGFVIDKFPISRPNLTFSTLTVSNMSPEDSSIYLCSAHARGVLTFGAGSRLTVL.

The rearrangement links TRBV29-1 to TRBJ2-1; there is no DNA to check the TCRdb D call of TRBD1. The CDR3 sequence is 17 residues long. Germline V lookup: CDR1 SQVTM, CDR2 ANQGSEA. Here the CDR3 reads CSVGGHRRVSSYNEQFF.

The chain couples TRBV5-8 to TRBJ2-7; TCRdb designates TRBD1, a call that cannot be tested without DNA. Germline lookup yields CDR1 SGHTS and CDR2 YDEGEE. The CDR3 contains 14 residues. CDR3 loop: CASSLEDPPGEQYF.

The chain recombines TRBV7-2 with TRBJ2-1; TCRdb names TRBD1, which stays unverified in the absence of DNA. CDR1 SGHTA and CDR2 FQGNSA come from the germline V gene. This CDR3 is 15 amino acids long. The CDR3 loop is CASSLTGQGYNEQFF.

This chain uses TRBV20-1 with TRBJ1-1; TCRdb names TRBD1, which stays unverified in the absence of DNA. The CDR3 totals 13 residues. Germline CDR1 and CDR2: DFQATT and SNEGSKA (reference sequence). The CDR3 sequence is CSAKGALGTEAFF.

J is TRBJ2-5 and V is TRBV9; TCRdb designates TRBD2, a call that cannot be tested without DNA. Germline V gene data show CDR1 as SGDLS and CDR2 as YYNGEE. The CDR3 spans 17 residues. The chain's CDR3 is CASSVEWASGDKETQYF.

The rearrangement joins TRBV5-6 to TRBJ2-3. The CDR3 totals 14 residues. CDR1 and CDR2 from the germline V gene are SGHDT and YYEEEE. CDR3 sequence reads: CASSLNLRADTQYF.

The V call is TRBV6-2 or TRBV6-3, the J call TRBJ2-7. The CDR3 is made up of 15 amino acids. The germline gives CDR1 MNHEY, CDR2 SVGEGT. CDR3 sequence: CASSPRGTDLFGGYF.